A single sample is the source of the 17 T cell receptor beta chains below, sequenced in a study of cytomegalovirus exposure and HLA in healthy donors (dated by TCRdb to 2015 to 2018). Receptor amplification or capture employed the immunoSEQ multiplex PCR assay. TCRdb took this table from immuneACCESS and kept in-frame rearrangements with V and J called. Such tables lack part of the clones; where checked against another copy, unresolved V genes explain under half of the gap, and the rest is unexplained. Counted in this sample were roughly 180,000 clones; 84% of them appeared once. The ten largest clones represent 6% to 9% of the sample. Input material: PBMCs. These receptors were taken from a man aged 18-30 years in good health and CMV-seropositive.

The chain has TRBV2 and TRBJ2-3, with a weak D call TRBD2 (6 bases). CDR3 length equals 15 residues. Germline loops: CDR1 SNHLY, CDR2 FYNNEI. The V and J ends lost 6 bases and 5 bases respectively, with 18 bases between them. In nucleotides, the CDR3 is TGTGCCAGCAGGCCGGGACTGGAACGAGAAGATACGCAGTATTTT. Amino acid sequence: CASRPGLEREDTQYF. Full variable domain (remainder filled in from reference TRBV2 and TRBJ2-3): EPEVTQTPSHQVTQMGQEVILRCVPISNHLYFYWYRQILGQKVEFLVSFYNNEISEKSEIFDDQFSVERPDGSNFTLKIRSTKLEDSAMYFCASRPGLEREDTQYFGPGTRLTVL.

The J gene is TRBJ2-7, the V gene TRBV7-7, with 9 positions matching TRBD1. CDR3 length: 15 residues. Trimming took 5 bases from V and 0 from J; bases not matched to a gene: 5. Germline lookup yields CDR1 SSHAT and CDR2 FNYEAQ (reference sequence). The CDR3 DNA reads TGTGCCAGCAGCCCACAGGGGGCAAGCTCCTACGAGCAGTACTTC. This codes for CASSPQGASSYEQYF.

The V gene is TRBV6-4, the J gene TRBJ2-7, with TRBD2 as a possible D gene (6 bases). The CDR3 totals 15 residues. Germline V lookup: CDR1 MRHNA, CDR2 SNTAGT. Trimming pared 3 bases from V and 3 bases from J, leaving 15 bases between. The CDR3 DNA follows: TGTGCCAGCAGTGAGGCGGGAAGTGTCTACTACGAGCAGTACTTC. Protein product: CASSEAGSVYYEQYF.

The table lists this clone with a few counts. Here the CDR3 DNA reads TGTGCCAGTAGTGGGGCAGGGGGAAACACTGAAGCTTTCTTT. Residues: CASSGAGGNTEAFF. V usage is TRBV19 and J usage is TRBJ1-1; TRBD1 agrees at 7 bases. This CDR3 has 14 residues. Unmatched junction bases numbered 5, after V lost 5 bases and J lost 2 bases. The germline V gene encodes CDR1 LNHDA and CDR2 SQIVND (reference sequence).

This chain joins TRBV19 and TRBJ2-3; 8 bases agree with TRBD2. The germline gives CDR1 LNHDA, CDR2 SQIVND (reference sequence). Trimming at V came to 3 bases and at J to 5 bases, leaving 10 bases not matched to a gene. CDR3 size: 16 residues. CDR3 residues: CASSIPGGVGGDTQYF. The CDR3 DNA follows: TGTGCCAGTAGTATCCCGGGGGGGGTAGGTGGAGATACGCAGTATTTT. The full variable domain, its missing parts supplied by reference TRBV19 and TRBJ2-3, is DGGITQSPKYLFRKEGQNVTLSCEQNLNHDAMYWYRQDPGQGLRLIYYSQIVNDFQKGDIAEGYSVSREKKESFPLTVTSAQKNPTAFYLCASSIPGGVGGDTQYFGPGTRLTVL.

The chain combines TRBV27 with TRBJ1-1; TRBD1 might be the D (6 bases). CDR3 length equals 14 residues. The germline gives CDR1 MNHEY, CDR2 SMNVEV (reference sequence). The V end was cut by 6 bases, the J end by 1 base, with 12 bases between. CDR3: CASSRTAKNTEAFF. CDR3 DNA sequence: TGTGCCAGCAGCAGGACAGCCAAGAACACTGAAGCTTTCTTT.

The V and J genes are TRBV11-2 and TRBJ2-5; D is possibly TRBD2 (7 bases). Germline CDR1 is SGHAT and CDR2 is FQNNGV. Deletions cut 1 base from V and 6 bases from J, with 18 bases between. CDR3 size: 16 residues. DNA for the CDR3: TGTGCCAGCAGCTTAGTTTATGCGGGGGCTGGGAAGACCCAGTACTTC. Translating it yields CASSLVYAGAGKTQYF.

This chain uses TRBV6-5 with TRBJ2-2; 7 positions agree with TRBD2. The germline V gene encodes CDR1 MNHEY and CDR2 SVGAGI. The CDR3 totals 15 residues. The V segment lost 3 bases and the J segment 5 bases; nucleotides outside the gene matches: 6. The CDR3 reads CASSYNFGGTGELFF. As DNA, the CDR3 is TGTGCCAGCAGTTATAACTTCGGGGGGACCGGGGAGCTGTTTTTT.

The chain carries TRBV29-1 and TRBJ1-2, with 9 nucleotides matching TRBD1. The CDR3 has 13 residues. The V segment lost 3 bases and the J segment 6 bases; nucleotides outside the gene matches: 5. The germline V gene encodes CDR1 SQVTM and CDR2 ANQGSEA. The chain's CDR3 is CSVESRDRDGYTF. The CDR3 DNA reads as TGCAGCGTTGAGTCGCGGGACAGGGATGGCTACACCTTC.

The J gene is TRBJ2-7, the V gene TRBV11-2, with D hard to call. Germline CDR1 is SGHAT and CDR2 is FQNNGV. V was cut by 6 bases and J by 3 bases, with 18 bases left in between. The CDR3 is 15 residues long. The CDR3 nucleotides are TGTGCCAGCAGTGCCACCTTGGAGCTAATCTACGAGCAGTACTTC. Encoded protein: CASSATLELIYEQYF.

The chain recombines TRBV29-1 with TRBJ1-2; possibly TRBD1 for D (5 bases). Trimming pared 6 bases from V and 5 bases from J, leaving 13 bases between. Germline V gene sequence: CDR1 SQVTM, CDR2 ANQGSEA. This CDR3 is 12 amino acids long. The DNA of the CDR3 is TGCAGCGTACCAGGGCCTCCATATGGCTACACCTTC. Its translation is CSVPGPPYGYTF.

The chain carries TRBV7-3 and TRBJ2-2; the D gene is possibly TRBD2 (6 bases). This CDR3 spans 13 amino acids. V was trimmed by 2 bases and J by 6 bases, leaving 7 bases between them. Germline V gene lookup returns CDR1 SGHTA and CDR2 FQGTGA. CDR3 bases: TGTGCCAGCAGCTTAGCGGGACCCGGGGAGCTGTTTTTT. Amino acids: CASSLAGPGELFF.

The chain couples TRBV5-1 to TRBJ1-2, with TRBD1 matching 7 bases. The germline V gene encodes CDR1 SGHRS and CDR2 YFSETQ. There are 13 residues in the CDR3. Losses at the gene ends were 4 bases for V and 5 bases for J; bases not matched to a gene: 5. CDR3 residues: CASSPGQAYGYTF. Here the CDR3 DNA reads TGCGCCAGCAGCCCCGGACAGGCGTATGGCTACACCTTC. Full variable domain (missing parts from reference TRBV5-1 and TRBJ1-2): KAGVTQTPRYLIKTRGQQVTLSCSPISGHRSVSWYQQTPGQGLQFLFEYFSETQRNKGNFPGRFSGRQFSNSRSEMNVSTLELGDSALYLCASSPGQAYGYTFGSGTRLTVV.

This rearrangement joins TRBV1 to TRBJ1-1; TRBD1, the table's D call, was not compared with the DNA. TRBV1 is tagged as a pseudogene. The CDR3 is made up of 15 amino acids. CDR3 in DNA: TGCACCAGCAGCCAAGACGTACAGGTGAACACTGAAGCTTTCTTT. Residues: CTSSQDVQVNTEAFF.

The chain couples TRBV28 to TRBJ1-1, with a possible D match to TRBD1 (5 bases). This CDR3 region has 13 residues. CDR1 MDHEN and CDR2 SYDVKM come from the germline V gene. Between the trimmed V and J ends, which lost 5 bases and 5 bases, there was a span of 12 bases. This chain's CDR3 is CASSTTVRTEAFF. CDR3 nucleotide sequence: TGTGCCAGCAGTACGACAGTTCGTACTGAAGCTTTCTTT.

This chain uses TRBV6-4 with TRBJ2-3; maybe TRBD2 (6 bases). The CDR3 is 13 residues long. The V and J ends lost 4 bases and 3 bases respectively, with 8 bases between them. The V gene's germline CDR1 is MRHNA and CDR2 SNTAGT. CDR3: CASSARETDTQYF. The DNA for the CDR3 is TGTGCCAGCAGTGCGCGGGAAACAGATACGCAGTATTTT.

The V and J genes are TRBV7-9 and TRBJ1-1; D is ambiguous. The CDR3 has 15 residues. The V end lost 5 bases, the J end lost 5 bases, and 18 bases lay between the germline ends. Germline-derived CDR1 and CDR2 are SEHNR and FQNEAQ (reference sequence). CDR3 loop: CASSPTGLGFTEAFF. CDR3 coding DNA: TGTGCCAGCAGCCCAACCGGCCTAGGTTTTACTGAAGCTTTCTTT.